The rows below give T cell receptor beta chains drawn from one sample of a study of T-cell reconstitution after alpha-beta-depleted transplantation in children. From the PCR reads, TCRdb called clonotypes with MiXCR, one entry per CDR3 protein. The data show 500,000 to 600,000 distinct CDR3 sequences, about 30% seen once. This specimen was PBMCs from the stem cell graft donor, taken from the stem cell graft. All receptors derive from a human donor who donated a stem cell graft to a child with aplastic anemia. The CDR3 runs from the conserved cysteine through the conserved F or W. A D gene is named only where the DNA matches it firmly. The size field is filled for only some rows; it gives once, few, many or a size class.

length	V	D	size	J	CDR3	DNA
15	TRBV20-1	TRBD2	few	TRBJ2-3	CSAPGLADYRDTQYF	TGCAGTGCCCCGGGACTAGCGGACTATCGAGATACGCAGTATTTT
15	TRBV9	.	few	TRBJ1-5	CASSVGPNSNQPQHF	TGTGCCAGCAGCGTAGGTCCTAATAGCAATCAGCCCCAGCATTTT
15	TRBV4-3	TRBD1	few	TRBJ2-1	CASSQGRGQGNEQFF	TGCGCCAGCAGCCAAGGAAGGGGGCAGGGCAATGAGCAGTTCTTC
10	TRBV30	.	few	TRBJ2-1	CAWSAEEQFF	TGTGCCTGGAGCGCCGAGGAGCAGTTCTTC
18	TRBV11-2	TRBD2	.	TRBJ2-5	CASSSPGLAGGSTETQYF	TGTGCCAGCAGCTCACCGGGACTAGCGGGAGGAAGTACCGAGACCCAGTACTTC
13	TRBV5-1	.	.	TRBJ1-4	CASSLAMGGKLFF	TGCGCCAGCAGCTTGGCCATGGGTGGAAAACTGTTTTTT
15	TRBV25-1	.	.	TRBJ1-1	CASSDLGQDPRGAFF	TGTGCCAGCAGTGATCTGGGTCAGGATCCCCGAGGGGCTTTCTTT
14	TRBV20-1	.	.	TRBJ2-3	CSAKAWTYTDTQYF	TGCAGTGCTAAGGCGTGGACCTACACAGATACGCAGTATTTT
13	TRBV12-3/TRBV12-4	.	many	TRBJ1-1	CASSFVGNTEAFF	TGTGCCAGCAGCTTTGTGGGGAACACTGAAGCTTTCTTT
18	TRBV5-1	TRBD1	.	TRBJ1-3	CASSRTGAHRLSGNTIYF	TGCGCCAGCAGCAGGACAGGGGCCCATAGACTCTCTGGAAACACCATATATTTT
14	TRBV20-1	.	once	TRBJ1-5	CSARGTRRNQPQHF	TGCAGTGCACGCGGGACACGACGCAATCAGCCCCAGCATTTT
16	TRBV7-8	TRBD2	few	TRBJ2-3	CASSFLTSGSTDTQYF	TGTGCCAGCAGCTTCTTGACTAGCGGGAGTACAGATACGCAGTATTTT
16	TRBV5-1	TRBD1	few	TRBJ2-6	CASDRGQNYGANVLTF	TGCGCCAGCGACAGGGGGCAAAATTATGGGGCCAACGTCCTGACTTTC
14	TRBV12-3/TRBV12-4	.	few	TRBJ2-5	CASSFGSGKETQYF	TGTGCCAGCAGTTTTGGGAGTGGGAAAGAGACCCAGTACTTC
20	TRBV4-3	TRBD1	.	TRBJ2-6	CASSQEVGRQGNAGANVLTF	TGCGCCAGCAGCCAAGAAGTAGGGCGACAGGGAAACGCTGGGGCCAACGTCCTGACTTTC
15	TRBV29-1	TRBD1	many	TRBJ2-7	CSVEGQGSASYEQYF	TGCAGCGTTGAGGGACAGGGGTCGGCTTCCTACGAGCAGTACTTC
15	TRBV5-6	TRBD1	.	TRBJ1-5	CASSPAGTDNQPQHF	TGTGCCAGCAGCCCAGCCGGGACAGACAATCAGCCCCAGCATTTT
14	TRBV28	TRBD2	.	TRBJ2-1	CASRTAGAGNEQFF	TGTGCCAGCAGGACCGCGGGAGCTGGCAATGAGCAGTTCTTC
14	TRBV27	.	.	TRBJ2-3	CASSFPERIDTQYF	TGTGCCAGCAGTTTCCCGGAAAGGATAGATACGCAGTATTTT
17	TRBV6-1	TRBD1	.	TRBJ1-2	CASSRYQDRARLGGYTF	TGTGCCAGCAGTCGGTACCAGGACAGGGCACGCCTTGGTGGCTACACCTTC
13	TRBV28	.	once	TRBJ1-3	CASTLGSGNTIYF	TGTGCCAGCACCCTGGGGTCAGGAAACACCATATATTTT
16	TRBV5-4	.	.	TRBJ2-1	CASSLSLLSSYNEQFF	TGTGCCAGCAGCTTGTCGTTGCTAAGCTCCTACAATGAGCAGTTCTTC
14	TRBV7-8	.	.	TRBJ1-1	CASSQTLGNTEAFF	TGTGCCAGCAGCCAGACACTTGGGAACACTGAAGCTTTCTTT
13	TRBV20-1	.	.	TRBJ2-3	CSAIQRQRGTQYF	TGCAGTGCTATCCAGAGGCAACGCGGGACGCAGTATTTT
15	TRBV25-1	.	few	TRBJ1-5	CASSDRAGGNQPQHF	TGTGCCAGCAGTGATAGGGCAGGCGGCAATCAGCCCCAGCATTTT
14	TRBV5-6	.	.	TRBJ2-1	CASSLVASYNEQFF	TGTGCCAGCAGCTTAGTAGCATCCTACAATGAGCAGTTCTTC
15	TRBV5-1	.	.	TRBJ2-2	CASSLEGPNTGELFF	TGCGCCAGCAGCTTGGAGGGCCCCAACACCGGGGAGCTGTTTTTT
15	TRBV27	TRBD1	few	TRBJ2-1	CASSFRTGGLNEQFF	TGTGCCAGCAGTTTCCGGACAGGGGGCCTCAATGAGCAGTTCTTC
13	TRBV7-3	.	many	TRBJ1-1	CASSLSLNTEAFF	TGTGCCAGCAGCTTGTCCTTGAACACTGAAGCTTTCTTT
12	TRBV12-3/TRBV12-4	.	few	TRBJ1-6	CASSPQGSPLHF	TGTGCCAGCAGTCCTCAAGGTTCACCCCTCCACTTT
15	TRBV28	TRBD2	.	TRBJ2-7	CASSLRAGGPDEQYF	TGTGCCAGCAGTCTCAGAGCGGGAGGGCCCGACGAGCAGTACTTC
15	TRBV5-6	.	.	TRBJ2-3	CASSLLGASTDTQYF	TGTGCCAGCAGCTTGCTGGGGGCCAGCACAGATACGCAGTATTTT
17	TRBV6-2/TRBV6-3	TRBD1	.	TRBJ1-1	CASNPTGVGYRSTEAFF	TGTGCCAGCAACCCAACAGGGGTCGGGTATCGGAGCACTGAAGCTTTCTTT
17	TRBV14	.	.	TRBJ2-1	CASSPPSSAISYNEQFF	TGTGCCAGCAGCCCCCCCTCTAGCGCGATCTCCTACAATGAGCAGTTCTTC
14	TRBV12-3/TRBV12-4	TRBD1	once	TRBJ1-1	CASSMTGTSTEAFF	TGTGCCAGCAGTATGACAGGGACGAGCACTGAAGCTTTCTTT
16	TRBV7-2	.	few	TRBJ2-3	CASSLRNQRNTDTQYF	TGTGCCAGCAGCTTAAGGAACCAGCGGAACACAGATACGCAGTATTTT
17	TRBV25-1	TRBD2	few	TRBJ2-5	CASSVGYGAGGRETQYF	TGTGCCAGCAGTGTAGGGTATGGGGCGGGAGGAAGAGAGACCCAGTACTTC
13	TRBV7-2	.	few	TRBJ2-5	CASTPGVTETQYF	TGTGCCAGCACCCCAGGGGTAACAGAGACCCAGTACTTC
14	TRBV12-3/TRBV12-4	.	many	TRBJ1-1	CASSPTGPNTEAFF	TGTGCCAGCAGTCCGACGGGCCCGAACACTGAAGCTTTCTTT
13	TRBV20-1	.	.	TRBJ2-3	CSAPTDNTDTQYF	TGCAGTGCGCCGACAGACAACACAGATACGCAGTATTTT
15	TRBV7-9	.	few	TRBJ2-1	CASNPPDLPYNEQFF	TGTGCCAGCAACCCTCCAGACTTGCCCTACAATGAGCAGTTCTTC
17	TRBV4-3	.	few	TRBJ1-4	CASSQLVVVGANEKLFF	TGCGCCAGCAGCCAGCTGGTGGTGGTAGGGGCTAATGAAAAACTGTTTTTT
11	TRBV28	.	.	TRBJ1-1	CAGAGNTEAFF	TGTGCCGGCGCGGGCAACACTGAAGCTTTCTTT
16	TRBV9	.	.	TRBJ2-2	CASSPVFRPSTGELFF	TGTGCCAGCAGCCCCGTATTTAGGCCGTCTACCGGGGAGCTGTTTTTT
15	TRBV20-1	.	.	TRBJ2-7	CSARGTGVFTYEQYF	TGCAGTGCTAGAGGAACGGGAGTTTTTACCTACGAGCAGTACTTC